This record covers a single T cell receptor beta chain. Its specificity is not known. Germline V gene data show CDR1 as SGHNT and CDR2 as YENEEA. The CDR3 is made up of 17 amino acids. With V trimmed by 0 bases and J by 4 bases, 9 bases remained unmatched. Produced via immunoSEQ multiplex PCR; TCRdb's table is partial and in-frame only. The table shows around 60,000 clones, with over 75% occurring only once. This entry belongs to a study of identifying expanded T cells in peripheral blood. Study-wide points: Over around two and four weeks, about 15 and 19 clones changed, versus approximately 1.2 between replicates.

Healthy donors had no documented immune events, such as infections, while sampled. The sequenced sample was blood. The rearrangement uses TRBV11-3 and TRBJ2-7, with 10 bases fitting TRBD2. The sequence was obtained from a person aged 18 to 75 in good health. Written as DNA, the CDR3 is TGTGCCAGCAGCTTAGATCTCGTGAGCGGGAGGGATTACGAGCAGTACTTC. This sequence encodes CASSLDLVSGRDYEQYF.